Listed below are T cell receptor beta chains from one sample, sequenced in a study of T cells in Graves' hyperthyroidism and ophthalmopathy. A single record per CDR3 protein comes from TCRdb applying MiXCR to the multiplex PCR reads. The table has fewer than 550,000 distinct CDR3 sequences, roughly a quarter seen once. The sequenced sample consisted of blood. The source of these receptors is a woman aged 25 to 39 with Graves' ophthalmopathy. CDR3s include the opening cysteine and the closing phenylalanine or tryptophan. The D gene is left open where the match is weak. A clone size is listed for some rows: how often the clone was seen (once, few, many), or a class if it is expanded.

v_gene	abundance	j_gene	d_gene	CDR3aa	CDR3nt
TRBV29-1	NA	TRBJ1-1	TRBD1	CSAPRTGEGDEAFF	TGCAGCGCCCCTAGAACAGGGGAAGGGGATGAAGCTTTCTTT
TRBV7-7	many	TRBJ2-7	NA	CASSLRQMGEQYF	TGTGCTAGCAGCCTCCGACAGATGGGCGAGCAGTACTTC
TRBV6-5	NA	TRBJ1-2	TRBD1	CASSYSAGGRVGYTF	TGTGCCAGCAGTTACTCGGCAGGGGGTCGCGTTGGCTACACCTTC
TRBV12-3/TRBV12-4	many	TRBJ2-2	NA	CASRSPANTGELFF	TGTGCCAGCCGGTCACCCGCGAACACCGGGGAGCTGTTTTTT
TRBV5-5	NA	TRBJ2-7	NA	CASSPGVEGRGQYF	TGTGCCAGCAGCCCGGGGGTGGAAGGGCGCGGGCAGTACTTC
TRBV6-1	few	TRBJ2-7	TRBD2	CASSASGRVEQYF	TGTGCCAGCAGTGCTAGCGGGAGAGTCGAGCAGTACTTC
TRBV30	NA	TRBJ1-1	NA	CAWSVKVGTEAFF	TGTGCCTGGAGTGTAAAAGTGGGCACTGAAGCTTTCTTT
TRBV7-2	NA	TRBJ1-6	TRBD1	CASSLPDRGISPLHF	TGTGCCAGCAGCTTGCCGGACAGGGGTATCTCACCCCTCCACTTT
TRBV12-3/TRBV12-4	many	TRBJ2-2	NA	CASKKDGTITGELFF	TGTGCCAGCAAAAAGGACGGGACGATCACCGGGGAGCTGTTTTTT
TRBV15	NA	TRBJ2-7	NA	CATSRDSCEQYF	TGTGCCACCAGCAGAGATTCCTGCGAGCAGTACTTC
TRBV28	NA	TRBJ2-7	TRBD1	CASSDRANEQYF	TGTGCCAGCAGCGACAGGGCAAACGAGCAGTACTTC
TRBV7-9	many	TRBJ2-5	NA	CASSRDDWETQYF	TGTGCCAGCAGCCGAGACGACTGGGAGACCCAGTACTTC
TRBV12-3/TRBV12-4	many	TRBJ1-5	NA	CASSLGGSQPQHF	TGTGCCAGCAGTTTGGGGGGGAGTCAGCCCCAGCATTTT
TRBV18	many	TRBJ2-7	NA	CASSPPLSGSDYEQYF	TGTGCCAGCTCACCACCTCTTTCCGGGAGCGACTACGAGCAGTACTTC
TRBV6-1	NA	TRBJ1-1	TRBD1	CASRDRGHTEAFF	TGTGCCAGCAGAGACAGGGGGCATACTGAAGCTTTCTTT
TRBV27	many	TRBJ2-7	TRBD1	CASSFGQGRYEQYF	TGTGCCAGCAGTTTTGGACAGGGGAGGTACGAGCAGTACTTC
TRBV12-3/TRBV12-4	many	TRBJ2-7	TRBD2	CASSPGLAGGRYEQYF	TGTGCCAGCAGTCCTGGGCTAGCGGGGGGCAGGTACGAGCAGTACTTC
TRBV27	NA	TRBJ2-5	NA	CASSLSLVGETQYF	TGTGCCAGCAGTTTGAGTTTGGTCGGGGAGACCCAGTACTTC
TRBV6-1	NA	TRBJ1-2	TRBD1	CASSPGGGIYGYTF	TGTGCCAGCAGTCCAGGGGGGGGAATATATGGCTACACCTTC
TRBV12-3/TRBV12-4	many	TRBJ1-2	NA	CASSKGPVGYTF	TGTGCCAGCAGTAAGGGCCCGGTGGGCTACACCTTC
TRBV28	NA	TRBJ1-1	NA	CASRLGRTEAFF	TGTGCCAGCAGGCTAGGACGGACTGAAGCTTTCTTT
TRBV30	NA	TRBJ2-7	TRBD1	CAWRPTGTYEQYF	TGTGCCTGGAGACCGACAGGGACCTACGAGCAGTACTTC
TRBV6-1	NA	TRBJ2-7	NA	CASSELYVSYDQYF	TGTGCCAGCAGTGAACTCTATGTCTCCTACGATCAGTACTTC
TRBV19	many	TRBJ2-5	NA	CASSTRQELQETQYF	TGTGCCAGTAGTACCCGACAGGAACTCCAAGAGACCCAGTACTTC
TRBV11-1	NA	TRBJ1-1	TRBD1	CASSPILQGRGNTEAFF	TGTGCCAGCAGCCCAATCCTACAGGGGCGCGGGAACACTGAAGCTTTCTTT
TRBV4-2	many	TRBJ1-2	NA	CASSQVTGIVGYTF	TGTGCCAGCAGCCAAGTGACAGGAATAGTCGGCTACACCTTC
TRBV11-1	many	TRBJ2-7	TRBD1	CVSSPGQGSYEQYF	TGTGTCAGCAGCCCCGGACAGGGGAGCTACGAGCAGTACTTC
TRBV7-8	NA	TRBJ2-7	NA	CASSLSLTSYEQYF	TGTGCCAGCAGCTTAAGCCTGACCTCCTACGAGCAGTACTTC
TRBV6-1	NA	TRBJ2-7	NA	CASGGGPYEQYF	TGTGCCAGCGGGGGGGGGCCCTACGAGCAGTACTTC
TRBV7-2	NA	TRBJ1-2	NA	CASSLAGTTYGYTF	TGTGCCAGCAGCTTAGCCGGGACAACCTATGGCTACACCTTC
TRBV11-2	few	TRBJ2-2	TRBD1	CASSQPGQGNTGELFF	TGTGCCAGCAGCCAACCGGGACAGGGAAACACCGGGGAGCTGTTTTTT
TRBV6-2/TRBV6-3	many	TRBJ1-5	NA	CASSYSREANQPQHF	TGTGCCAGCAGTTACTCCCGGGAGGCGAATCAGCCCCAGCATTTT
TRBV14	NA	TRBJ2-7	TRBD1	CASSQEISTGDEQYF	TGTGCCAGCAGCCAAGAGATTTCTACAGGGGACGAGCAGTACTTC
TRBV30	many	TRBJ2-5	NA	CAWNRAFSETQYF	TGTGCCTGGAACCGGGCCTTTTCGGAGACCCAGTACTTC
TRBV5-1	many	TRBJ1-5	NA	CASSPGTDSDQPQHF	TGCGCCAGCAGCCCCGGAACGGACAGCGATCAGCCCCAGCATTTT
TRBV3-1	once	TRBJ1-3	NA	CASSQETRGANTIYF	TGTGCCAGCAGCCAAGAAACCCGGGGAGCCAACACCATATATTTT
TRBV14	many	TRBJ1-2	TRBD1	CASSPGQGFNYGYTF	TGTGCCAGCAGCCCCGGACAGGGTTTTAACTATGGCTACACCTTC
TRBV19	NA	TRBJ1-5	NA	CASSPPGRLNQPQHF	TGTGCCAGTAGTCCCCCAGGACGGTTGAATCAGCCCCAGCATTTT